This T cell receptor (beta chain) comes out of a study of blood T cell repertoires in COVID-19 (TCRdb year 2020). Background for the entire study: Recovered participants in ImmuneRACE Cohort 3 were defined as having two consecutive negative NP/OP PCR tests, clearance from a healthcare professional, or resolution of symptoms. The material from the prospective study consisted of cDNA or gDNA derived from T cells, B-cell-depleted T cells, or PBMCs. A freely available public database, intended as a resource for researchers studying the immune response to SARS-CoV-2, is where the repertoires were released. Samples came from the ongoing ImmuneRACE study (first 160 participants) plus 1,254 subjects from 6 global collaborators. Where HLA class I and class II types were available, the types were taken from metadata supplied by the sample provider, not from assay-based typing. A de-identified subject ID, COVID-19 status, age in years and sex were almost always included in the sample metadata. Subjects who had been exposed to COVID-19, were actively infected with it, or had recovered from it provided the deeply sampled blood TCRbeta repertoires that made up the dataset. The collaborator samples originated in the United States, Italy and Spain and spanned the acute and convalescent phases of COVID-19.

The immunoSEQ Assay, a bias-controlled multiplex PCR, was used to amplify TCRbeta CDR3 regions from genomic DNA. From the authors' description of their analysis: The number of nucleated cells in each sample was estimated from the amplification of reference gene primers within the assay. Sequence reads were collapsed and filtered to measure the absolute abundance of every unique TCRbeta CDR3 rearrangement. For each sample, productive Simpson clonality was calculated by taking the square root of Simpson's diversity index across productive rearrangements. The clones in this table, taken by TCRdb from immuneACCESS, are in-frame only. Not every clone is retained; where verified, under half of the shortfall comes from an unresolved V gene, and the cause of the rest is unknown. V and J calls and clone size are those listed in that table; D and trimming were worked out from the DNA. This sample gives a few hundred thousand clones in total; about 89% of them show up just once. 1.9% of the sample is taken by the ten largest.

Enrolling through a virtual design, the prospective study's participants ranged in age from roughly 18 to 90 years and lived across 24 United States geographic areas. To assign participants to cohorts, the prospective study relied on clinical history that participants themselves reported in a screening survey and a study questionnaire. In the prospective study, mobile phlebotomists collected whole blood, serum and a nasopharyngeal or oropharyngeal swab from each participant. Prospective study participants could optionally give additional blood draws and questionnaires over an approximately 2-month period. Prospective study blood samples were shipped either frozen or at room temperature before DNA extraction. A note on this clone: What antigen it recognizes has not been identified. One base away there is no much larger clone; base qualities are not given.

The paper's findings and limits, for the study overall: The amount of clinical and demographic metadata varied by source and participant and was provided uncurated.

Between the V and J ends, shortened by 6 bases and 1 base respectively, the junction contains 4 bases. Per the germline V gene, SNHLY is the CDR1 and FYNNEI is the CDR2. Spanning cysteine to phenylalanine, the CDR3 consists of 12 amino acids. This entry keeps only the CDR3 DNA: 36 bases, framed from base 1. Sequencing was performed on PBMCs or T cells enriched from blood (not recorded which). This clonotype originated in a man aged 35-49 years in a cohort exposed to, infected with or recovered from COVID-19 (not recorded which). The chain is made from TRBV2 and TRBJ1-5, with the D gene not confidently named. The CDR3 reads CASRQSNQPQHF. The DNA sequence is TGTGCCAGCAGGCAGAGCAATCAGCCCCAGCATTTT.